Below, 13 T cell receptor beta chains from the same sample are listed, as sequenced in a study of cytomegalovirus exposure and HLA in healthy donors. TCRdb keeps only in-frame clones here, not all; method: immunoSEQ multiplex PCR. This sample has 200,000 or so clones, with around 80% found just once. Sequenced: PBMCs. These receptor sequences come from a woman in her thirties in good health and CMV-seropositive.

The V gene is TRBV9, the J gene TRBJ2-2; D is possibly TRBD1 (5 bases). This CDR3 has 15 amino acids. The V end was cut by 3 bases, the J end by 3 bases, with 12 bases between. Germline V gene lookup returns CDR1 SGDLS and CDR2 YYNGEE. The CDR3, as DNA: TGTGCCAGCAGCGGTCAGGGCCATTACACCGGGGAGCTGTTTTTT. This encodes CASSGQGHYTGELFF.

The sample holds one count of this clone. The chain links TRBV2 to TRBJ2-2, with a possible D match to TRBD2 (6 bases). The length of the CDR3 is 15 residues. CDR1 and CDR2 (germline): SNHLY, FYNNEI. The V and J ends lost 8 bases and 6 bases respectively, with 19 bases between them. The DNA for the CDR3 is TGTGCCAGCGTACAGGCTCGCTCGGGGGCCGGGGAGCTGTTTTTT. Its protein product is CASVQARSGAGELFF.

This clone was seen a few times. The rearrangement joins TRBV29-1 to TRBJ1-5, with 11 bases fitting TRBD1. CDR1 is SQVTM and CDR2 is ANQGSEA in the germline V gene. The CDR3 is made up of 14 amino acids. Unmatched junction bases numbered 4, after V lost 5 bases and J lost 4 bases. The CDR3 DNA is TGCAGCGTTCGGACAGGGGGCGTAAATCAGCCCCAGCATTTT. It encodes CSVRTGGVNQPQHF.

The CDR3, as DNA: TGTGCCAGTAATCGACAGGGGGATAATCAGCCCCAGCATTTT. Translation: CASNRQGDNQPQHF. The J gene is TRBJ1-5, the V gene TRBV19, with 9 bases aligning to TRBD1. Germline V lookup: CDR1 LNHDA, CDR2 SQIVND (reference sequence). This CDR3 comprises 14 residues. The J segment lost 4 bases and the V segment lost 7 bases, leaving 5 bases of the junction unmatched.

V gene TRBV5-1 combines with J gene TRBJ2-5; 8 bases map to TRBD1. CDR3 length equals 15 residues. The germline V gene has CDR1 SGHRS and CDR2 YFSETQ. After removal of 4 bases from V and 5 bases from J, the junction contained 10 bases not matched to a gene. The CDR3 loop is CASSLLITGGETQYF. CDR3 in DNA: TGCGCCAGCAGCCTACTCATAACAGGGGGGGAGACCCAGTACTTC.

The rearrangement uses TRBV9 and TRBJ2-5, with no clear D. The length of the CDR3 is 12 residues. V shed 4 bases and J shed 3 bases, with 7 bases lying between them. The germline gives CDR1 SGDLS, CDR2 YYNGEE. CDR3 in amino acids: CASSRVEETQYF. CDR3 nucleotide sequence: TGTGCCAGCAGCCGCGTCGAAGAGACCCAGTACTTC.

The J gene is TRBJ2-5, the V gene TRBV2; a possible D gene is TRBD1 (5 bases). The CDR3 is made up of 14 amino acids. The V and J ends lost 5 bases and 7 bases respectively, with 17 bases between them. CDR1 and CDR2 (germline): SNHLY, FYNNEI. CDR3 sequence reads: CASSPRGPSGTQYF. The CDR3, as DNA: TGTGCCAGCAGTCCAAGGGGCCCCTCCGGGACCCAGTACTTC. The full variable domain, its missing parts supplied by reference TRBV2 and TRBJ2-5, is EPEVTQTPSHQVTQMGQEVILRCVPISNHLYFYWYRQILGQKVEFLVSFYNNEISEKSEIFDDQFSVERPDGSNFTLKIRSTKLEDSAMYFCASSPRGPSGTQYFGPGTRLLVL.

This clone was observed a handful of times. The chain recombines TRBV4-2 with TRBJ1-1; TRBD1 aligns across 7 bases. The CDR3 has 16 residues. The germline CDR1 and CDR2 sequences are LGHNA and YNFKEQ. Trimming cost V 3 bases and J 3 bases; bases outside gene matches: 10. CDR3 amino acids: CASSQETGVVDTEAFF. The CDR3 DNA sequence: TGTGCCAGCAGCCAGGAAACAGGGGTCGTGGACACTGAAGCTTTCTTT.

CDR3 loop: CSASRQYGYTF. CDR3 nucleotide sequence: TGCAGTGCTAGTAGACAGTATGGCTACACCTTC. V is TRBV20-1 and J is TRBJ1-2; tentative D call: TRBD1 (5 bases). Trimming took 3 bases from V and 5 from J, leaving 7 bases between them. The germline gives CDR1 DFQATT, CDR2 SNEGSKA (reference sequence). The CDR3 contains 11 residues.

CDR3 loop: CASSPLAGTGNTEAFF. The DNA for the CDR3 is TGTGCCAGCAGTCCTTTAGCCGGGACAGGGAACACTGAAGCTTTCTTT. The chain combines TRBV25-1 with TRBJ1-1; 8 bases fit TRBD1. CDR1 is MGHDK, CDR2 SYGVNS, per germline. J lost 1 base, V lost 5 bases, and 9 bases had no gene match. This CDR3 spans 16 amino acids.

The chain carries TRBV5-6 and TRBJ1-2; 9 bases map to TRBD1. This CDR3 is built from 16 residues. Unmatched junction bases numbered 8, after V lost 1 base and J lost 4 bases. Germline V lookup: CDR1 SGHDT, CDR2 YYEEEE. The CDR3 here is CASSLPGTGLGYGYTF. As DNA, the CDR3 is TGTGCCAGCAGCTTGCCCGGGACAGGGTTAGGCTATGGCTACACCTTC. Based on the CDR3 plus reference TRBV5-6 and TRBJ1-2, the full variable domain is DAGVTQSPTHLIKTRGQQVTLRCSPKSGHDTVSWYQQALGQGPQFIFQYYEEEERQRGNFPDRFSGHQFPNYSSELNVNALLLGDSALYLCASSLPGTGLGYGYTFGSGTRLTVV.

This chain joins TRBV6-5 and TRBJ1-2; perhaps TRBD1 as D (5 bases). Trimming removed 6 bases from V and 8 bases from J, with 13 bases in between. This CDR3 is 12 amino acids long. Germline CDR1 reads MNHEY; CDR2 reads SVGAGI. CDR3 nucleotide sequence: TGTGCCAGCAGCCCGGACATGGGCGGCTACACCTTC. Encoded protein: CASSPDMGGYTF.

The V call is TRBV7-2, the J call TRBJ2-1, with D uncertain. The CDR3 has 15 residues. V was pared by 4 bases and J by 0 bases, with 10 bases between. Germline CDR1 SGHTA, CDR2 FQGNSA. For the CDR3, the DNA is TGTGCCAGCAGCTCCAATCCGAGCTCCTACAATGAGCAGTTCTTC. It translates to CASSSNPSSYNEQFF.